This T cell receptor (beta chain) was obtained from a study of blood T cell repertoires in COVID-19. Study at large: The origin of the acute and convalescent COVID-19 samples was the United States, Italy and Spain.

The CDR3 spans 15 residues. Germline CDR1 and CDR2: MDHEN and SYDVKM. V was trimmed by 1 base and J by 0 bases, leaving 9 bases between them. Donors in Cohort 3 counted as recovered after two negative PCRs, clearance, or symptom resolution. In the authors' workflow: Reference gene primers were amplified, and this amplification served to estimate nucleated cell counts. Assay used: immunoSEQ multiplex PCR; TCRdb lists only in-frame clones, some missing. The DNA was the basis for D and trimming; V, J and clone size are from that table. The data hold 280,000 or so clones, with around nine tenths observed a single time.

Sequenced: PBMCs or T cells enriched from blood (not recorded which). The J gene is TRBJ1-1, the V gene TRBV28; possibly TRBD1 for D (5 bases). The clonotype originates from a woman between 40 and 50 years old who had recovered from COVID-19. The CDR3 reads CASSLLGTMNTEAFF. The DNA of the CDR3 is TGTGCCAGCAGTTTATTGGGGACTATGAACACTGAAGCTTTCTTT. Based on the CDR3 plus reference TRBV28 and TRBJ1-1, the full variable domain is DVKVTQSSRYLVKRTGEKVFLECVQDMDHENMFWYRQDPGLGLRLIYFSYDVKMKEKGDIPEGYSVSREKKERFSLILESASTNQTSMYLCASSLLGTMNTEAFFGQGTRLTVV.